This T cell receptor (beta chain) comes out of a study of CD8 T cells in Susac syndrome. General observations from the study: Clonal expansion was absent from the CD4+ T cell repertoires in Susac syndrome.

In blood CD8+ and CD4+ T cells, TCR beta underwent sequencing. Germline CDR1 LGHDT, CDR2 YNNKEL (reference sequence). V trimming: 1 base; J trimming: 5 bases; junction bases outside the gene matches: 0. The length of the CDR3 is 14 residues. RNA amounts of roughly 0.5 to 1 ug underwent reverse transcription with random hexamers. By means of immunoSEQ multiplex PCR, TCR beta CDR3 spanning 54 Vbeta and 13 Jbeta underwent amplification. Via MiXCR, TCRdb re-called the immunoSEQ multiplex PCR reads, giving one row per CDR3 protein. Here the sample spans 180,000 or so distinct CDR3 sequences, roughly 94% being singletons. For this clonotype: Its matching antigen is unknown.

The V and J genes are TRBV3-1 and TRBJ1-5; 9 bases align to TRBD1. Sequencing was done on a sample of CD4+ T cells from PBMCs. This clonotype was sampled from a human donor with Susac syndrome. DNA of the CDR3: TGTGCCAGCAGCCAAGGGACAGGGGATCAGCCCCAGCATTTT. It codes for CASSQGTGDQPQHF.